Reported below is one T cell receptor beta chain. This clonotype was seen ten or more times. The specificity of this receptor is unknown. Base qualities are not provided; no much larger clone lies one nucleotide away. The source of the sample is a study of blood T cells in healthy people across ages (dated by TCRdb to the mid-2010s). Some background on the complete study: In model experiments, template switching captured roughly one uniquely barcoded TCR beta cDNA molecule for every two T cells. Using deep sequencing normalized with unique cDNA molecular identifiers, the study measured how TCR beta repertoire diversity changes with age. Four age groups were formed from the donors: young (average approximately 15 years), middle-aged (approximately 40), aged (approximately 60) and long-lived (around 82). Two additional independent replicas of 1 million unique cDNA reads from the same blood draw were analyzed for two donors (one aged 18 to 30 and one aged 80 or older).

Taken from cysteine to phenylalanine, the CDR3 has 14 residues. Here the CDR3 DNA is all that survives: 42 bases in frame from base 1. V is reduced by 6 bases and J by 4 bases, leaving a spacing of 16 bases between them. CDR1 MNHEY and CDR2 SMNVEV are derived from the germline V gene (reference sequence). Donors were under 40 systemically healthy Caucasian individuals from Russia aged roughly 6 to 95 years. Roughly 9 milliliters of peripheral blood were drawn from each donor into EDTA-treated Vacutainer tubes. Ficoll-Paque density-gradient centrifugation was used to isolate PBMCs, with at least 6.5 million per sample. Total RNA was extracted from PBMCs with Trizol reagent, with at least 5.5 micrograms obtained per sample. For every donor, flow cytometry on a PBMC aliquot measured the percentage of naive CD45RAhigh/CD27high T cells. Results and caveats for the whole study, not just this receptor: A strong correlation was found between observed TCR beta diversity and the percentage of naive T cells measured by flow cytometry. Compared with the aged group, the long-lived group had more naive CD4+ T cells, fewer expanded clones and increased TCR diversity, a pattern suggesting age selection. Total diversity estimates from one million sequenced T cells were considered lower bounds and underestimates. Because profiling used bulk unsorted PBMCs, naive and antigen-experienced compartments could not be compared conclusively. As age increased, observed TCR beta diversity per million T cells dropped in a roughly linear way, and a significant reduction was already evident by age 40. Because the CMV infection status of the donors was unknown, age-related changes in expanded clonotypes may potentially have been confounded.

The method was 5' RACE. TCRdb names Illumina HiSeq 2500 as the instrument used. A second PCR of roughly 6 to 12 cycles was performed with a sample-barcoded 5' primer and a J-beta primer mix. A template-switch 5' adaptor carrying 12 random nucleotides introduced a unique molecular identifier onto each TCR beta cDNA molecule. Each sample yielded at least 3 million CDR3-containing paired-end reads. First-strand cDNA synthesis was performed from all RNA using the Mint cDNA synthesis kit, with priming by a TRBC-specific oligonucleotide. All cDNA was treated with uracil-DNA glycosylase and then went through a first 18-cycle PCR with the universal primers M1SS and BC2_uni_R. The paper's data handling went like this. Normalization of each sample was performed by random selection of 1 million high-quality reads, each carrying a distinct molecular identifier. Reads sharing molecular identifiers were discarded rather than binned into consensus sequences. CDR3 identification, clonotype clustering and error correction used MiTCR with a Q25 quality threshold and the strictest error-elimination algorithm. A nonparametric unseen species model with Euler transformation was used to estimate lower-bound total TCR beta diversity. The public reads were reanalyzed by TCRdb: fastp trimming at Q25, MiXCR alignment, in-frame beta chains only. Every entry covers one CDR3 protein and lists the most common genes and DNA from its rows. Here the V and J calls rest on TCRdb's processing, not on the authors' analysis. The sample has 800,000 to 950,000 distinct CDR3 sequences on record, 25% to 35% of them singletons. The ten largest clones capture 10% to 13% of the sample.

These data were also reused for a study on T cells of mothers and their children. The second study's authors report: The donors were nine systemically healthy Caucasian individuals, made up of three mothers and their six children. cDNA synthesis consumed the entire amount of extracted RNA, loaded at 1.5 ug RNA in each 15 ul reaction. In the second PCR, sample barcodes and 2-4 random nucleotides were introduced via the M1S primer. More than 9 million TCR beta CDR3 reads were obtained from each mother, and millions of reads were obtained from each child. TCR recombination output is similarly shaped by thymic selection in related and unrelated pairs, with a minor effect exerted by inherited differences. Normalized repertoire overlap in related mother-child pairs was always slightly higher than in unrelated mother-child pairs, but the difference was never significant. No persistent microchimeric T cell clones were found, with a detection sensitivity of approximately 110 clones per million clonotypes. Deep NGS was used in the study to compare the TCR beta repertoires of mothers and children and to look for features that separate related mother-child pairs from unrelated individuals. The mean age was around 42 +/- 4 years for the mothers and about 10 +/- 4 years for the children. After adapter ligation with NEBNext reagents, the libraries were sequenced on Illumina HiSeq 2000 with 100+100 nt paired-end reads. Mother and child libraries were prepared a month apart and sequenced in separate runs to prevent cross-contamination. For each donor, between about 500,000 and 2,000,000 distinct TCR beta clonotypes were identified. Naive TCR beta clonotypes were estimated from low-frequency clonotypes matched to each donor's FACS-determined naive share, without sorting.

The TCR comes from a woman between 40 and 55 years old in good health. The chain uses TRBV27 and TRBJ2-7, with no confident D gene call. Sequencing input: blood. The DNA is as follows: TGTGCCAGCAGCCTGCGAGGCACTGGGTACGAGCAGTACTTC. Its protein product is CASSLRGTGYEQYF.